The rows below give T cell receptor beta chains drawn from one sample of a study of blood T cell repertoires in COVID-19. This table comes from immunoSEQ multiplex PCR, and its TCRdb copy is limited to in-frame clones, with some not included. In the table there are more than 150,000 clones, roughly 92% of which are singletons. Sequencing was performed on peripheral blood. Receptor source: a man aged 25-40 years with COVID-19, enrolled during active disease. CDR3s include the opening cysteine and the closing phenylalanine or tryptophan. Each record gives: V gene, D gene, J gene, clone size, CDR3 protein, CDR3 DNA. D genes are given only for firm matches. Size is omitted from some rows. Given values are once, few, many or a class for expanded clones.

V gene: TRBV6-5; D gene: .; J gene: TRBJ1-2; clone size: .; CDR3 protein: CASSLGVDGYTF; CDR3 DNA: TGTGCCAGCAGTCTCGGGGTGGATGGCTACACCTTC
V gene: TRBV27; D gene: .; J gene: TRBJ1-5; clone size: .; CDR3 protein: CASSLTSFGNQPQHF; CDR3 DNA: TGTGCCAGCAGTCTTACCAGTTTTGGCAATCAGCCCCAGCATTTT
V gene: TRBV27; D gene: TRBD2; J gene: TRBJ2-3; clone size: .; CDR3 protein: CASRRTRNSDTQYF; CDR3 DNA: TGTGCCAGCAGGAGGACTAGAAATTCCGATACGCAGTATTTT
V gene: TRBV27; D gene: .; J gene: TRBJ2-7; clone size: .; CDR3 protein: CASSLRPGSYEQYF; CDR3 DNA: TGTGCCAGCAGTCTGCGCCCAGGGTCCTACGAGCAGTACTTC
V gene: TRBV6-5; D gene: .; J gene: TRBJ1-5; clone size: .; CDR3 protein: CASRDTSNQPQHF; CDR3 DNA: TGTGCCAGCAGGGACACTAGCAATCAGCCCCAGCATTTT
V gene: TRBV12-5; D gene: .; J gene: TRBJ1-2; clone size: .; CDR3 protein: CASGPGEDYGYTF; CDR3 DNA: TGTGCTAGTGGTCCCGGGGAGGACTATGGCTACACCTTC
V gene: TRBV5-6; D gene: .; J gene: TRBJ1-6; clone size: .; CDR3 protein: CASSPEWGQSPLHF; CDR3 DNA: TGTGCCAGCAGCCCCGAGTGGGGGCAATCACCCCTCCACTTT
V gene: TRBV6-5; D gene: TRBD1; J gene: TRBJ2-7; clone size: once; CDR3 protein: CASSQLQGAGEQYF; CDR3 DNA: TGTGCCAGCAGCCAACTTCAGGGGGCCGGCGAGCAGTACTTC
V gene: TRBV7-2; D gene: TRBD1; J gene: TRBJ2-5; clone size: once; CDR3 protein: CASSPPTGFLETQYF; CDR3 DNA: TGTGCCAGCAGCCCCCCGACAGGGTTTTTAGAGACCCAGTACTTC
V gene: TRBV5-1; D gene: .; J gene: TRBJ2-1; clone size: .; CDR3 protein: CASSLVGWNSEQFF; CDR3 DNA: TGCGCCAGCAGCTTGGTTGGCTGGAACAGTGAGCAGTTCTTC